One sample yielded the 13 T cell receptor beta chains listed below, sequenced in a study of blood T cells in healthy people across ages. Then a second PCR, running about 6 to 12 cycles, was carried out with a sample-barcoded 5' primer and a J-beta primer mix. TCRdb recomputed calls from the 5' RACE reads with MiXCR, one row per CDR3 protein. The table shows 730,000 or so distinct CDR3 sequences, with about 40% occurring only once. Sequencing was done on a sample of blood. The receptors were sampled from a woman aged 60 to 75 in good health.

With respect to this clonotype: A read error may produce the germline difference seen at one junction end. The chain uses TRBV14 and TRBJ2-5; 7 bases map to TRBD2. Germline V gene sequence: CDR1 SGHDN, CDR2 FVKESK. The CDR3 extends over 15 amino acids. CDR3 region: CAGSQVVAGHLKQYF. The CDR3 bases are TGTGCCGGCAGCCAAGTGGTAGCGGGCCATTTGAAGCAGTACTTC.

The chain links TRBV5-1 to TRBJ2-7; D gene ambiguous. The germline CDR1 and CDR2 sequences are SGHRS and YFSETQ. Trimming took 5 bases from V and 3 from J, leaving 15 bases between them. The CDR3 runs 14 residues. CDR3 DNA sequence: TGCGCCAGCAGTCCCCGCGGACCTGACTACGAGCAGTACTTC. As protein: CASSPRGPDYEQYF.

Only a few counts were recorded for this clonotype. The junction does not match germline at one end; this may be a read error. V gene TRBV5-1 combines with J gene TRBJ2-7; 9 bases align to TRBD1. The CDR3 spans 14 residues. Per germline, CDR1 SGHRS and CDR2 YFSETQ. The CDR3 sequence is CASSAGQGSYEQYF. The CDR3, as DNA: TGTGCCAGCAGCGCGGGACAGGGCTCCTACGAGCAGTACTTC.

In its sample, this clonotype was seen a few times. The rearrangement links TRBV18 to TRBJ2-7; TRBD2 is a possible D gene (5 bases). The germline V gene has CDR1 KGHSH and CDR2 LQKENI. The V end lost 6 bases, the J end lost 5 bases, and 23 bases lay between the germline ends. CDR3 length equals 16 residues. CDR3 bases: TGTGCCAGCTCTCCATCCCTGGACTCCCTACGAAACGAGCAGTACTTC. This sequence encodes CASSPSLDSLRNEQYF.

The chain employs TRBV6-4 and TRBJ2-7; 9 bases agree with TRBD2. After removal of 4 bases from V and 7 bases from J, the junction contained 11 bases not matched to a gene. The CDR3 is 15 amino acids. Germline loops: CDR1 MRHNA, CDR2 SNTAGT. The CDR3 sequence is CASSVLAGSYNEQYF. Written as DNA, the CDR3 is TGTGCCAGCAGTGTACTAGCGGGTTCCTACAATGAGCAGTACTTC.

This clonotype was counted at least ten times. The rearrangement links TRBV24-1 to TRBJ2-3; TRBD2 is a possible D gene (6 bases). Germline assignment: CDR1 KGHDR and CDR2 SFDVKD. The ends were cut back, 4 bases at V and 2 bases at J, with 9 bases in the middle. The CDR3 runs 14 residues. As DNA, the CDR3 is TGTGCCACCAGTGACCGGGACTTCACAGATACGCAGTATTTT. Translation gives CATSDRDFTDTQYF.

The chain couples TRBV7-2 to TRBJ1-2, with 10 positions matching TRBD1. This CDR3 is built from 14 residues. V lost 4 bases to trimming and J lost 2 bases; unmatched junction nucleotides: 1. Germline V CDR1 and CDR2: SGHTA, FQGNSA. The CDR3 reads CASSWDRGNYGYTF. The CDR3 DNA follows: TGTGCCAGCAGCTGGGACAGGGGCAACTATGGCTACACCTTC. The whole variable domain, remainder taken from reference TRBV7-2 and TRBJ1-2, is GAGVSQSPSNKVTEKGKDVELRCDPISGHTALYWYRQSLGQGLEFLIYFQGNSAPDKSGLPSDRFSAERTGGSVSTLTIQRTQQEDSAVYLCASSWDRGNYGYTFGSGTRLTVV.

There are a few counts of this clonotype. The chain is built from TRBV7-9 and TRBJ1-5; 7 bases are shared with TRBD1. Germline V gene sequence: CDR1 SEHNR, CDR2 FQNEAQ (reference sequence). CDR3 length equals 16 residues. Unmatched junction bases numbered 7, after V lost 5 bases and J lost 0 bases. CDR3 loop: CASSPRQGDSNQPQHF. In DNA form, the CDR3 reads TGTGCCAGCAGCCCGAGACAGGGTGATAGCAATCAGCCCCAGCATTTT. The entire variable domain, with the rest obtained from reference TRBV7-9 and TRBJ1-5, is as follows: DTGVSQNPRHKITKRGQNVTFRCDPISEHNRLYWYRQTLGQGPEFLTYFQNEAQLEKSRLLSDRFSAERPKGSFSTLEIQRTEQGDSAMYLCASSPRQGDSNQPQHFGDGTRLSIL.

V is TRBV12-3 or TRBV12-4 and J is TRBJ2-7, with a possible D match to TRBD2 (5 bases). Gene TRBJ2-4 matches the end of the DNA better, so the J call may be wrong. There are 15 residues in the CDR3. The CDR3 reads CASNSGRAVGNIQYF. DNA of the CDR3: TGTGCCAGCAATTCCGGGCGAGCGGTCGGGAACATTCAGTACTTC.

The V gene is TRBV29-1, the J gene TRBJ2-4, with a tentative D call TRBD2 (6 bases). The last part of the DNA fits TRBJ2-7 better; the J call may be wrong. From germline, CDR1 is SQVTM and CDR2 ANQGSEA. The CDR3 contains 12 residues. The CDR3: CSVHGRFYEQYF. The CDR3 nucleotides are TGCAGCGTACACGGGAGATTCTACGAGCAGTACTTC.

This rearrangement joins TRBV7-9 to TRBJ2-7; 11 bases agree with TRBD1. The CDR3 is made up of 15 amino acids. Germline-derived CDR1 and CDR2 are SEHNR and FQNEAQ (reference sequence). The ends lost 5 bases at V and 7 bases at J; junction bases unmatched: 10. The CDR3 reads CASSLTGGTGGEQYF. CDR3 DNA: TGTGCCAGCAGCCTAACCGGTGGGACAGGGGGAGAGCAGTACTTC.

This clonotype occurred a few times. The chain joins TRBV15 to TRBJ1-5; TRBD1 might be the D (5 bases). CDR3 length equals 16 residues. V dropped 2 bases and J dropped 7 bases, with 18 bases sitting between them. Germline V CDR1 and CDR2: LNHNV, YYDKDF (reference sequence). The CDR3, as DNA: TGTGCCACCAGCAGAAAACCCCCGGGGGAGGGACAGCCCCAGCATTTT. It is translated as CATSRKPPGEGQPQHF.

The chain employs TRBV20-1 and TRBJ2-7; a weak D match, TRBD1 (6 bases). Trimming stripped 2 bases from V and 0 bases from J, with 11 bases between. Germline CDR1 is DFQATT and CDR2 is SNEGSKA (reference sequence). There are 14 residues in the CDR3. CDR3 sequence: CSARQGSNSYEQYF. The CDR3, as DNA: TGCAGTGCTAGACAGGGGTCTAACTCCTACGAGCAGTACTTC.